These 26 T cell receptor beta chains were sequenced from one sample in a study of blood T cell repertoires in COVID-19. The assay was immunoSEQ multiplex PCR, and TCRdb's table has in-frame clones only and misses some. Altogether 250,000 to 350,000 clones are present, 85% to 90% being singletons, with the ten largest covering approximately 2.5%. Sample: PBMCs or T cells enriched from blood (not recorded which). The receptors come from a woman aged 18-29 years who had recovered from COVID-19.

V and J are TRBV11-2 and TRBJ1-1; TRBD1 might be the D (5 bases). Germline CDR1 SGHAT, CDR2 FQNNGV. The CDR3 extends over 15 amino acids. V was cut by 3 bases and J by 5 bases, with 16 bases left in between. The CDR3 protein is CASSFASAGRTEAFF. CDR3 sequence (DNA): TGTGCCAGCAGCTTTGCTTCGGCAGGGAGGACTGAAGCTTTCTTT.

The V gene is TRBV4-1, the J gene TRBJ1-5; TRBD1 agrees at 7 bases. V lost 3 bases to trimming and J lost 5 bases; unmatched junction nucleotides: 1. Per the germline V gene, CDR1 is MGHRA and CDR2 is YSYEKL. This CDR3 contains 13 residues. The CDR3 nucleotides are TGCGCCAGCAGCCACACAGGGGATCAGCCCCAGCATTTT. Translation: CASSHTGDQPQHF.

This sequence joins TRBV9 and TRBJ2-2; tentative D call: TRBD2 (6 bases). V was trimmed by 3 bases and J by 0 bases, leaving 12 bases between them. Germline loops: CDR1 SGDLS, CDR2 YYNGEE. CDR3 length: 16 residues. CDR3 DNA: TGTGCCAGCAGCGCTCCCGGGGGAACGAACACCGGGGAGCTGTTTTTT. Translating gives CASSAPGGTNTGELFF.

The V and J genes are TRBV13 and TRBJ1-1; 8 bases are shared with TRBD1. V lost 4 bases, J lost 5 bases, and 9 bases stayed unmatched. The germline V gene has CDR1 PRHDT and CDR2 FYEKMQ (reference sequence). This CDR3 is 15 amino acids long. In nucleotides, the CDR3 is TGTGCCAGCAGCTACGGACAGGGAAGGGATACTGAAGCTTTCTTT. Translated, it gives CASSYGQGRDTEAFF.

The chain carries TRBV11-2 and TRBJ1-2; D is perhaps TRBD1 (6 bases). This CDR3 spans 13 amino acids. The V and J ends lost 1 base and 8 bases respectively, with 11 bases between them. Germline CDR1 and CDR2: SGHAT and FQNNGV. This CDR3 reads CASSLGGGRGYTF. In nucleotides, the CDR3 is TGTGCCAGCAGCTTAGGGGGGGGCAGGGGCTACACCTTC.

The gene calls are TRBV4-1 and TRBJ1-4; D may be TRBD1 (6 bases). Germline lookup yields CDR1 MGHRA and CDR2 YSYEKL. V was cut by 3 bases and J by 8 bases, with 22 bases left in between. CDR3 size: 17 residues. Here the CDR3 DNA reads TGCGCCAGCAGCCAGGTTAGGGGGAGGGTAGTAAACGAAAAACTGTTTTTT. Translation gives CASSQVRGRVVNEKLFF.

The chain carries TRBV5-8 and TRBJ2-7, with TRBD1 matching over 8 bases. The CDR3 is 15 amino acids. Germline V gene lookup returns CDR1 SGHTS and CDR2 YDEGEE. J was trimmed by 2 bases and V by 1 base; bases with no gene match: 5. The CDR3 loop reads CASSLNQGATYEQYF. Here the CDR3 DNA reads TGTGCCAGCAGCTTGAACCAGGGGGCAACCTACGAGCAGTACTTC.

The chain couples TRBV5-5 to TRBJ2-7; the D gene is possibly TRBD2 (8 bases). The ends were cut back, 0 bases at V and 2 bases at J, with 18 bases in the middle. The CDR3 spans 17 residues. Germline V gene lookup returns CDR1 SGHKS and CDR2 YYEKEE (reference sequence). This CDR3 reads CASSLVVAGTEPYEQYF. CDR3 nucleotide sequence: TGTGCCAGCAGCTTGGTAGTAGCGGGGACAGAACCCTACGAGCAGTACTTC.

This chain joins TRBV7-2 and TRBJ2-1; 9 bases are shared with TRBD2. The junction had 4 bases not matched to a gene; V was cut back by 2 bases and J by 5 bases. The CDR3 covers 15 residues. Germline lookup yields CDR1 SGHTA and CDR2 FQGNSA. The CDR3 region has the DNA TGTGCCAGCAGCTTAATGGCTAGCGGGAACAATGAGCAGTTCTTC. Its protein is CASSLMASGNNEQFF. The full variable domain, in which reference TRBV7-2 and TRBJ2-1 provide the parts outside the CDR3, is GAGVSQSPSNKVTEKGKDVELRCDPISGHTALYWYRQSLGQGLEFLIYFQGNSAPDKSGLPSDRFSAERTGGSVSTLTIQRTQQEDSAVYLCASSLMASGNNEQFFGPGTRLTVL.

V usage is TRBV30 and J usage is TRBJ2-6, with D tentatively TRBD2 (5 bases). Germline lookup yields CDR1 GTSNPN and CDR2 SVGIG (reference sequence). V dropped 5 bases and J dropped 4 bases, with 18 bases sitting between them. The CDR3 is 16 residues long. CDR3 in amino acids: CAWGKYGVEGANVLTF. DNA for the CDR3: TGTGCCTGGGGGAAATACGGGGTTGAAGGGGCCAACGTCCTGACTTTC.

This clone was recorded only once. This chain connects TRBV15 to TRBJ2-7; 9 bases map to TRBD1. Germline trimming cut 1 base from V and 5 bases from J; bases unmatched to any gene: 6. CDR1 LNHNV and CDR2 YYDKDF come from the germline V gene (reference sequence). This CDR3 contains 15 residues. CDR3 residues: CATSRGGQGRDEQYF. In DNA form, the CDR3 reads TGTGCCACCAGCAGAGGGGGACAGGGCCGCGACGAGCAGTACTTC.

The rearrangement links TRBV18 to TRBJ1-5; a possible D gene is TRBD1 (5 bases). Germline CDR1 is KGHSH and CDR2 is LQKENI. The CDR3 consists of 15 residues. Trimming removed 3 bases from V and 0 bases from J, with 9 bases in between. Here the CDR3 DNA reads TGTGCCAGCTCACCTCTTGGGGCTAGCAATCAGCCCCAGCATTTT. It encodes CASSPLGASNQPQHF.

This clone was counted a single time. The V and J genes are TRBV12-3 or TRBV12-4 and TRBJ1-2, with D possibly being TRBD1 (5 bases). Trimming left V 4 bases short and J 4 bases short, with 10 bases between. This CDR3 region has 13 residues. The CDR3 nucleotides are TGTGCCAGCAGTTCGGGGGGAGGCTATGGCTACACCTTC. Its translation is CASSSGGGYGYTF.

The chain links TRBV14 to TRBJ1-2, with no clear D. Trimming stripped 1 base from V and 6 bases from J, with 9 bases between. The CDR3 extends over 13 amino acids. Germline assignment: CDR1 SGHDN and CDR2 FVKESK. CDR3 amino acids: CASSQGGGNGYTF. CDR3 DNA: TGTGCCAGCAGCCAAGGAGGTGGTAATGGCTACACCTTC.

The chain's CDR3 is CASSRLGTGLQPQHF. The CDR3 DNA sequence: TGTGCCAGCAGCCGCCTCGGGACAGGGCTTCAGCCCCAGCATTTT. V is TRBV5-8 and J is TRBJ1-5; TRBD1 matches 9 bases. This CDR3 has 15 residues. The V and J ends lost 4 bases and 6 bases, in that order; junction bases with no gene match: 8. Germline V CDR1 and CDR2: SGHTS, YDEGEE.

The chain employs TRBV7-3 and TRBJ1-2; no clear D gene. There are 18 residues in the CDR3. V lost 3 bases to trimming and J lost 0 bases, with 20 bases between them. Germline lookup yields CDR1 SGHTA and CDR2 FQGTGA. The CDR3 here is CASSFKTPWGGTNYGYTF. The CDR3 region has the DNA TGTGCCAGCAGCTTCAAAACACCTTGGGGAGGCACTAACTATGGCTACACCTTC.

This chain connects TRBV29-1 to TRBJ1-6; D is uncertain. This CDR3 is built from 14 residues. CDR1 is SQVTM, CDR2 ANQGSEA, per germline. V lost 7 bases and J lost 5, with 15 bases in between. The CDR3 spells CSARTFGDNSPLHF. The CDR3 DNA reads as TGCAGCGCCCGGACGTTCGGGGATAATTCACCCCTCCACTTT.

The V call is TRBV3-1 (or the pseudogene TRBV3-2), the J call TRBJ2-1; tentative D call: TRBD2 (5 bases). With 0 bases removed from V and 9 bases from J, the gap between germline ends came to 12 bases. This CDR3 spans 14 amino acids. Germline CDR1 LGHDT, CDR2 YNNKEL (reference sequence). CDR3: CASSQEPEEGEQFF. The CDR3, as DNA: TGTGCCAGCAGCCAAGAGCCAGAAGAGGGTGAGCAGTTCTTC.

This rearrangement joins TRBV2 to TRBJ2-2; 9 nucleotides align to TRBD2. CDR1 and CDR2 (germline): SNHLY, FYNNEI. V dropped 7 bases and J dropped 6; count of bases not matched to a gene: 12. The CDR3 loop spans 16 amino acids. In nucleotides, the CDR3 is TGTGCCAGCACCAGAGGGACTAGCCGAGCGGCCGGGGAGCTGTTTTTT. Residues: CASTRGTSRAAGELFF.

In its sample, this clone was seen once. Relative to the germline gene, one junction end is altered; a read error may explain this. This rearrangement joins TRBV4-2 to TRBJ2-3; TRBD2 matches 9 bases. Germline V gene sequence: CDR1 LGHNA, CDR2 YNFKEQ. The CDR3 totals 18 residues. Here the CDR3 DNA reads TGTGCCAGCAGCAAAGAGTTGCGGGGGGGATCCGGCCCAGATACGCAGTATTTT. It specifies CASSKELRGGSGPDTQYF.

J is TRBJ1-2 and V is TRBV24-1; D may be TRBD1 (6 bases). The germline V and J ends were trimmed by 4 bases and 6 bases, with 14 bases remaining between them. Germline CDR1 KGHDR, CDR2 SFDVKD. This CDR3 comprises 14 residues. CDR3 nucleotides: TGTGCCACCAGTGACAGCGGGACACTACATGGCTACACCTTC. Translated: CATSDSGTLHGYTF.

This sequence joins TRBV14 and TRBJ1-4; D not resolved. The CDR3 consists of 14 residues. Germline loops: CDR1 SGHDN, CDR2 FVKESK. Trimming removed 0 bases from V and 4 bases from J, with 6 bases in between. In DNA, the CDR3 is TGTGCCAGCAGCCAAGAACGGTTTAATGAAAAACTGTTTTTT. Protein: CASSQERFNEKLFF.

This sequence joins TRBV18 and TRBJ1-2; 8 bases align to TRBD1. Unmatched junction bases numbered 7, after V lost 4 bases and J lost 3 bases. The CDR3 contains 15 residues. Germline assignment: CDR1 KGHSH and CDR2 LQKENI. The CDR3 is CASSLSGTGDYGYTF. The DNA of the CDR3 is TGTGCCAGCTCACTATCGGGGACAGGCGACTATGGCTACACCTTC.

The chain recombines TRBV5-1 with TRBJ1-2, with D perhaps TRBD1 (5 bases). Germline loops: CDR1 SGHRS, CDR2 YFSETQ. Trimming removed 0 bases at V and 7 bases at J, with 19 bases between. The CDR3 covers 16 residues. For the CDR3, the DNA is TGCGCCAGCAGCTTGGGAGGCGGGGGAGGTGCTTTTGGCTACACCTTC. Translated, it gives CASSLGGGGGAFGYTF. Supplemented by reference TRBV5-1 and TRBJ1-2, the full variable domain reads KAGVTQTPRYLIKTRGQQVTLSCSPISGHRSVSWYQQTPGQGLQFLFEYFSETQRNKGNFPGRFSGRQFSNSRSEMNVSTLELGDSALYLCASSLGGGGGAFGYTFGSGTRLTVV.

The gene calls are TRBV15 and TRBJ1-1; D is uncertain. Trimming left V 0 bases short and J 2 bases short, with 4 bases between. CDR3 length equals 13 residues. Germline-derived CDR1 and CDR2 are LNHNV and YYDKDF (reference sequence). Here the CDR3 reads CATSRDINTEAFF. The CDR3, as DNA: TGTGCCACCAGCAGAGATATAAACACTGAAGCTTTCTTT.

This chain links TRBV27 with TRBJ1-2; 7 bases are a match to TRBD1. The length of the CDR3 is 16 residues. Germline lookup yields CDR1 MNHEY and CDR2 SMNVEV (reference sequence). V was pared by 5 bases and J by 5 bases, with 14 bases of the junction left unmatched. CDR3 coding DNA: TGTGCCAGCAGTAGATTCACGGAGGGGGCCCGGTATGGCTACACCTTC. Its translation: CASSRFTEGARYGYTF.